This T cell receptor (beta chain) was found in a study of T cells in tumors after PD-1 blockade. In the study overall: Patients received pembrolizumab 200 mg every 3 weeks or cemiplimab 350 mg every 2 weeks. Mean per blood sample: 113,528 templates (roughly 22,000-257,772), some 34,000 unique clonotypes.

Germline CDR1 and CDR2: SGHNT and YENEEA. Between the trimmed V and J ends, which lost 8 bases and 3 bases, there was a span of 13 bases. This CDR3 region has 13 residues. Generated by immunoSEQ multiplex PCR, the TCRdb table keeps only in-frame clones and is missing some. The table has around 45,000 clones, around four fifths seen once; the top ten hold approximately 8.3%. This specimen consisted of PBMCs, obtained before anti-PD-1 therapy. The J gene is TRBJ1-2, the V gene TRBV11-3; TRBD1 might be the D (5 bases). The sequence was collected from a human donor with advanced basal cell or squamous cell carcinoma (not recorded which). The CDR3 nucleotides read TGTGCCAGCTCACGGGGGGGTTACTATGGCTACACCTTC. Protein sequence: CASSRGGYYGYTF.